This T cell receptor beta chain was identified during a study of CD8 T cells in Susac syndrome. Reverse transcription of roughly 0.5 to 1 ug RNA used random hexamers. One entry per CDR3 protein, called by TCRdb with MiXCR from the immunoSEQ multiplex PCR reads. The sample includes hundreds of thousands of distinct CDR3 sequences, approximately 95% of them seen just once. Per the germline V gene, CDR1 is SQVTM and CDR2 is ANQGSEA. This CDR3 is built from 13 residues. Trimming removed 7 bases from V and 5 bases from J; junction bases left unmatched: 8. CD8+ and CD4+ blood T cells underwent TCR beta sequencing. Bulk CD8+ and CD4+ cells came from magnetic negative isolation; CD8+ TEMRA by FACS.

The rearrangement links TRBV29-1 to TRBJ1-2; 9 bases align to TRBD1. Source material: CD4+ T cells from PBMCs. The clonotype originates from a human donor with multiple sclerosis. This CDR3 reads CSAGDRAAYGYTF. CDR3 DNA sequence: TGCAGCGCAGGGGACAGGGCGGCTTATGGCTACACCTTC. Filled out from reference TRBV29-1 and TRBJ1-2, the complete variable domain reads SAVISQKPSRDICQRGTSLTIQCQVDSQVTMMFWYRQQPGQSLTLIATANQGSEATYESGFVIDKFPISRPNLTFSTLTVSNMSPEDSSIYLCSAGDRAAYGYTFGSGTRLTVV.